The 18 T cell receptor beta chains below come from one sample, sequenced in a study of regulatory T cells in long-lasting Graves disease. The time point: newly diagnosed GD, antithyroid drugs for less than 3 months. The authors made the TCR library using RNA they extracted from PBMCs. Building the TCR beta libraries relied on iRepertoire HTBI primers, and CDR3 regions underwent Arm-PCR. TCRdb re-called the multiplex PCR reads through MiXCR, storing one row per CDR3 protein. The sample includes roughly 530,000 distinct CDR3 sequences, approximately 16% seen only once; the top ten take 20% to 25%. The same sample was also used in a study of T cells in Graves' hyperthyroidism and ophthalmopathy.

Sequenced material: peripheral blood mononuclear cells (PBMCs), taken at new diagnosis, from a patient treated with antithyroid drugs. The source of these receptors is a woman in her forties or fifties with Graves disease.

This clonotype came up a few times. Its ends do not fully match the called genes, so a read error is possible. V and J are TRBV3-1 and TRBJ1-5; D ambiguous. From germline, CDR1 is LGHDT and CDR2 YNNKEL (reference sequence). This CDR3 is 15 amino acids long. CDR3 region: CASSQGLYSNQPPHF. In nucleotides, the CDR3 is TGTGCCAGCAGCCAAGGCCTCTATAGCAATCAGCCCCCGCATTTT.

The chain recombines TRBV29-1 with TRBJ2-1; 13 bases align to TRBD2. CDR1 SQVTM and CDR2 ANQGSEA come from the germline V gene. J gave up 6 bases and V 6 bases, and 5 bases lay outside the gene matches. This CDR3 has 14 amino acids. In DNA form, the CDR3 reads TGCAGCGTCCCTACTAGCGGGGGGGCCAATGAGCAGTTCTTC. This gives the protein CSVPTSGGANEQFF.

This clonotype was counted many times. V gene TRBV12-3 or TRBV12-4 combines with J gene TRBJ1-2; 9 bases are shared with TRBD1. This CDR3 has 15 amino acids. V was clipped by 6 bases and J by 3 bases; unmatched bases: 8. Here the CDR3 DNA reads TGTGCCAGCAGACCGGGACAGGGAGCCTACTATGGCTACACCTTC. It yields the protein CASRPGQGAYYGYTF.

This clonotype was detected a few times. V usage is TRBV7-9 and J usage is TRBJ1-6, with a possible D match to TRBD1 (5 bases). Trimming shortened V by 6 bases and J by 8 bases, and 14 bases separated the two germline ends. Germline assignment: CDR1 SEHNR and CDR2 FQNEAQ (reference sequence). The CDR3 is 14 residues long. The CDR3 is CASRQGAPYSPLHF. DNA of the CDR3: TGTGCCAGCAGGCAGGGTGCCCCCTATTCACCCCTCCACTTT.

This clonotype was seen more than once but under ten times. The genes are TRBV7-8 and TRBJ1-4, with a tentative D call TRBD1 (6 bases). V lost 5 bases to trimming and J lost 9 bases, with 13 bases between them. The germline V gene encodes CDR1 SGHVS and CDR2 FQNEAQ. CDR3 length: 13 amino acids. This CDR3 reads CASSTRDTQKLFF. The CDR3 DNA sequence: TGTGCCAGCAGCACCCGGGACACACAAAAACTGTTTTTT.

This clonotype was recorded many times. The V and J genes are TRBV5-1 and TRBJ2-7; TRBD2 agrees at 11 bases. CDR3 length: 15 residues. Germline loops: CDR1 SGHRS, CDR2 YFSETQ. V lost 1 base, J lost 7 bases, and 7 bases stayed unmatched. DNA for the CDR3: TGCGCCAGCAGCTTGAATCTAGCGGGGGGCCCTGAGCAGTACTTC. This encodes CASSLNLAGGPEQYF.

V and J are TRBV24-1 and TRBJ1-4, with TRBD1 as a possible D gene (5 bases). CDR3 length equals 17 residues. CDR1 and CDR2 (germline): KGHDR, SFDVKD. Deletions cut 1 base from V and 4 bases from J, with 15 bases between. In DNA form, the CDR3 reads TGTGCCACCAGTGATTTAGATGGAGGGACCCTTAATGAAAAACTGTTTTTT. This codes for CATSDLDGGTLNEKLFF.

The genes are TRBV5-5 and TRBJ2-2; D possibly corresponds to TRBD2 (5 bases). Trimming stripped 5 bases from V and 4 bases from J, with 18 bases between. CDR1 is SGHKS and CDR2 is YYEKEE in the germline V gene (reference sequence). CDR3 length: 16 residues. The DNA of the CDR3 is TGTGCCAGCAGTCCGGGGTGGCAGGCCCCCACCGGGGAGCTGTTTTTT. This sequence encodes CASSPGWQAPTGELFF. Together with reference TRBV5-5 and TRBJ2-2, the CDR3 gives the full variable domain: DAGVTQSPTHLIKTRGQQVTLRCSPISGHKSVSWYQQVLGQGPQFIFQYYEKEERGRGNFPDRFSARQFPNYSSELNVNALLLGDSALYLCASSPGWQAPTGELFFGEGSRLTVL.

This clonotype was detected ten times or more. The rearrangement uses TRBV7-9 and TRBJ1-1; weak D call: TRBD1 (6 bases). Deletions cut 1 base from V and 11 bases from J, with 8 bases between. Germline V gives CDR1 SEHNR, CDR2 FQNEAQ (reference sequence). CDR3 length: 11 residues. The CDR3 DNA sequence: TGTGCCAGCAGCTTAGAAGGGGGGGCTTTCTTT. This sequence encodes CASSLEGGAFF.

Concerning this clonotype itself: One base away lies a much larger clone, so this may be a sequencing read error. V and J are TRBV6-1 and TRBJ2-5; 7 bases align to TRBD2. V dropped 7 bases and J dropped 4; count of bases not matched to a gene: 9. In germline, CDR1 is MNHNS, CDR2 SASEGT. This CDR3 is 14 amino acids long. The CDR3 here is CASIGGGGVETQYF. As DNA, the CDR3 is TGTGCCAGCATAGGCGGGGGAGGTGTAGAGACCCAGTACTTC.

There are many counts of this clonotype. The chain carries TRBV6-1 and TRBJ1-5; D is undetermined. Germline V gene sequence: CDR1 MNHNS, CDR2 SASEGT. The CDR3 covers 13 residues. Trimming took off 7 bases at V and 0 bases at J, with 7 bases between the two ends. The CDR3 bases are TGTGCCAGCATTAAAAATAGCAATCAGCCCCAGCATTTT. This gives the protein CASIKNSNQPQHF.

Regarding this clonotype: At one boundary the junction diverges from the germline segment, which might be a read error. This chain connects TRBV15 to TRBJ1-4, with D unclear. The CDR3 extends over 13 amino acids. In germline, CDR1 is LNHNV, CDR2 YYDKDF (reference sequence). DNA of the CDR3: TGTGCCACCAGCAGAGTATGGGGTGAAAAACCGTTTTTT. Translating it yields CATSRVWGEKPFF.

This rearrangement joins TRBV13 to TRBJ2-5, with D possibly TRBD1 on 5 matching bases. CDR3 size: 12 residues. Germline loops: CDR1 PRHDT, CDR2 FYEKMQ (reference sequence). Trimming shortened V by 2 bases and J by 7 bases, and 8 bases separated the two germline ends. The DNA of the CDR3 is TGTGCCAGCAGCTTACACCAGGGGACCCAGTACTTC. This codes for CASSLHQGTQYF.

The chain has TRBV7-2 and TRBJ2-1, with unresolved D. The ends were cut back, 2 bases at V and 8 bases at J, with 13 bases in the middle. From germline, CDR1 is SGHTA and CDR2 FQGNSA. The CDR3 has 14 amino acids. The CDR3 spells CASSLSRPEDEQFF. As DNA, the CDR3 is TGTGCCAGCAGCTTAAGTCGGCCGGAAGATGAGCAGTTCTTC.

This clonotype was recorded many times. The chain combines TRBV6-2 or TRBV6-3 with TRBJ2-6; the D is unclear. V was clipped by 0 bases and J by 2 bases, with 5 bases between them. In germline, CDR1 is MNHEY, CDR2 SVGEGT. The CDR3 extends over 15 amino acids. The CDR3 reads CASSYSATGANVLTF. The CDR3 DNA sequence: TGTGCCAGCAGTTACTCCGCCACTGGGGCCAACGTCCTGACTTTC.

The genes are TRBV5-1 and TRBJ2-7; no firm D call. Looked up from germline, CDR1 is SGHRS and CDR2 is YFSETQ. This CDR3 has 13 amino acids. Deletions cut 4 bases from V and 1 base from J, with 9 bases between. The CDR3: CASSPVVSYEQYF. CDR3 in DNA: TGCGCCAGCAGCCCGGTGGTATCCTACGAGCAGTACTTC.

V is TRBV7-2 and J is TRBJ2-2; D perhaps matches TRBD2 (5 bases). CDR1 and CDR2 (germline): SGHTA, FQGNSA. The CDR3 spans 16 residues. The ends were cut back, 1 base at V and 0 bases at J, with 9 bases in the middle. CDR3 sequence (DNA): TGTGCCAGCAGCTTAGTATTAGCGACGAACACCGGGGAGCTGTTTTTT. Residues: CASSLVLATNTGELFF.

A few counts support this clonotype. The chain couples TRBV3-1 to TRBJ1-6; D is undetermined. Germline-derived CDR1 and CDR2 are LGHDT and YNNKEL (reference sequence). The CDR3 is 14 residues long. V lost 4 bases to trimming and J lost 4 bases, with 8 bases between them. The CDR3 sequence: CASSPNGYNSPLHF. CDR3 bases: TGTGCCAGCAGCCCCAACGGTTATAATTCACCCCTCCACTTT. Drawing the rest from reference TRBV3-1 and TRBJ1-6, the complete variable domain is DTAVSQTPKYLVTQMGNDKSIKCEQNLGHDTMYWYKQDSKKFLKIMFSYNNKELIINETVPNRFSPKSPDKAHLNLHINSLELGDSAVYFCASSPNGYNSPLHFGNGTRLTVT.